Below, 21 T cell receptor beta chains from the same sample are listed, as sequenced in a study of cytomegalovirus exposure and HLA in healthy donors. Clones were read by immunoSEQ multiplex PCR, and TCRdb kept only the in-frame ones, dropping some. Of some 38,000 clones in the sample, about 93% are singletons; the top ten hold 3.3%. Specimen: PBMCs. The receptors here all came from a man aged 18-30 years in good health and CMV-seronegative.

V gene TRBV27 combines with J gene TRBJ2-3; D is undetermined. V was cut by 8 bases and J by 4 bases, with 10 bases left in between. The germline V gene encodes CDR1 MNHEY and CDR2 SMNVEV (reference sequence). This CDR3 is built from 12 residues. CDR3 in amino acids: CASRTGADTQYF. The CDR3 nucleotides read TGTGCCAGCCGAACTGGTGCAGATACGCAGTATTTT.

The chain joins TRBV5-1 to TRBJ1-4; D is possibly TRBD1 (5 bases). This CDR3 contains 16 residues. V dropped 3 bases and J dropped 8 bases, with 20 bases sitting between them. CDR1 SGHRS and CDR2 YFSETQ come from the germline V gene. CDR3 loop: CASSSQSGKSNEKLFF. The CDR3 bases are TGCGCCAGCAGCTCGCAATCAGGGAAGAGTAACGAAAAACTGTTTTTT.

The chain employs TRBV14 and TRBJ1-1; the D gene is possibly TRBD1 (5 bases). With 4 bases removed from V and 5 bases from J, the gap between germline ends came to 14 bases. Germline CDR1 is SGHDN and CDR2 is FVKESK. The CDR3 is made up of 14 amino acids. The CDR3, as DNA: TGTGCCAGCAGCCCGCGAGCAGGGAATACTGAAGCTTTCTTT. Its translation: CASSPRAGNTEAFF.

The chain links TRBV19 to TRBJ2-5, with D tentatively TRBD2 (6 bases). Germline CDR1 reads LNHDA; CDR2 reads SQIVND (reference sequence). Trimming took off 6 bases at V and 5 bases at J, with 13 bases between the two ends. The CDR3 runs 13 residues. The CDR3 DNA follows: TGTGCCAGTAGCAGGACTAAGCCCGAGACCCAGTACTTC. Its translation: CASSRTKPETQYF.

This sequence joins TRBV2 and TRBJ1-1; TRBD1 is a possible D gene (5 bases). The CDR3 has 10 amino acids. V lost 7 bases and J lost 12, with 12 bases in between. The germline CDR1 and CDR2 sequences are SNHLY and FYNNEI. The CDR3, as DNA: TGTGCCAGCATATATCAGGGAACTTTCTTT. As protein: CASIYQGTFF.

The chain carries TRBV6-4 and TRBJ2-2; D ambiguous. The CDR3 spans 14 residues. Germline loops: CDR1 MRHNA, CDR2 SNTAGT. With 4 bases removed from V and 4 bases from J, the gap between germline ends came to 10 bases. CDR3 in DNA: TGTGCCAGCAGTGGAACAGCCTCCACCGGGGAGCTGTTTTTT. Its protein product is CASSGTASTGELFF.

The rearrangement links TRBV7-3 to TRBJ2-2; D is possibly TRBD1 (5 bases). The CDR3 is 14 residues long. Germline V CDR1 and CDR2: SGHTA, FQGTGA. The V and J ends lost 2 bases and 9 bases respectively, with 13 bases between them. DNA of the CDR3: TGTGCCAGCAGCTTATCGCAGGGTCCCCGGGAGCTGTTTTTT. Translation gives CASSLSQGPRELFF.

The chain is built from TRBV6-5 and TRBJ2-7, with 12 bases matching TRBD2. Germline assignment: CDR1 MNHEY and CDR2 SVGAGI. This CDR3 contains 15 residues. V shed 0 bases, J shed 3 bases, and the junction held 0 bases outside the gene matches. The CDR3 DNA reads as TGTGCCAGCAGTTACTCGACTAGCGGGAGCTACGAGCAGTACTTC. Encoded protein: CASSYSTSGSYEQYF.

The V gene is TRBV7-2, the J gene TRBJ1-2, with D hard to call. Per germline, CDR1 SGHTA and CDR2 FQGNSA. CDR3 size: 13 residues. V lost 5 bases and J 8 bases, leaving 15 bases between the germline ends. The CDR3 here is CASSLTDFWGYTF. The CDR3 nucleotides are TGTGCCAGCAGCCTGACCGACTTTTGGGGCTACACCTTC.

The CDR3 nucleotides are TGTGCCAGCAAACCCCTAGCGGGAGATAACTACGAGCAGTACTTC. Amino acid sequence: CASKPLAGDNYEQYF. V and J are TRBV27 and TRBJ2-7; 10 nucleotides align to TRBD2. The ends lost 7 bases at V and 3 bases at J; junction bases unmatched: 9. The CDR3 spans 15 residues. The germline V gene encodes CDR1 MNHEY and CDR2 SMNVEV (reference sequence).

The sample holds a few counts of this clone. The V call is TRBV7-8, the J call TRBJ2-1; 9 bases fit TRBD1. The CDR3 contains 19 residues. Per germline, CDR1 SGHVS and CDR2 FQNEAQ. J gave up 0 bases and V 5 bases, and 14 bases lay outside the gene matches. The CDR3 DNA sequence: TGTGCCAGCAGCCCAGGAACAGGGGGCTTCTTTATCTCCTACAATGAGCAGTTCTTC. Translation gives CASSPGTGGFFISYNEQFF.

The V and J genes are TRBV30 and TRBJ1-2; 8 bases are a match to TRBD1. Germline V CDR1 and CDR2: GTSNPN, SVGIG (reference sequence). V lost 5 bases to trimming and J lost 4 bases; unmatched junction nucleotides: 0. This CDR3 is built from 11 residues. CDR3: CAWDRGYGYTF. DNA of the CDR3: TGTGCCTGGGACAGGGGCTATGGCTACACCTTC.

This clone was counted a single time. The chain couples TRBV4-2 to TRBJ1-1; the D gene is possibly TRBD1 (6 bases). Germline V gene lookup returns CDR1 LGHNA and CDR2 YNFKEQ. V lost 4 bases, J lost 0 bases, and 9 bases lay in between. This CDR3 is built from 14 residues. The CDR3 DNA reads as TGTGCCAGCAGCCGAGGACAGCTGAACACTGAAGCTTTCTTT. Translating it yields CASSRGQLNTEAFF.

This clone was counted a single time. The CDR3 sequence is CASSEGQGGLTEAFF. The DNA of the CDR3 is TGCGCCAGCAGCGAGGGACAGGGGGGATTAACTGAAGCTTTCTTT. The chain has TRBV5-1 and TRBJ1-1; 11 nucleotides match TRBD1. Germline assignment: CDR1 SGHRS and CDR2 YFSETQ. Trimming at V came to 4 bases and at J to 5 bases, leaving 7 bases not matched to a gene. CDR3 length equals 15 residues. Using reference TRBV5-1 and TRBJ1-1 for the parts outside the CDR3, the full variable domain is KAGVTQTPRYLIKTRGQQVTLSCSPISGHRSVSWYQQTPGQGLQFLFEYFSETQRNKGNFPGRFSGRQFSNSRSEMNVSTLELGDSALYLCASSEGQGGLTEAFFGQGTRLTVV.

The genes are TRBV6-5 and TRBJ1-1; D possibly corresponds to TRBD1 (5 bases). Germline V gene data show CDR1 as MNHEY and CDR2 as SVGAGI. This CDR3 has 14 amino acids. V was trimmed by 6 bases and J by 9 bases, leaving 20 bases between them. CDR3 DNA sequence: TGTGCCAGCAGCCTAGGGACGGGGGGAACTAAAGCTTTCTTT. Amino acid sequence: CASSLGTGGTKAFF.

This clone was seen only once. The V gene is TRBV25-1, the J gene TRBJ1-2, with TRBD1 as a possible D gene (6 bases). CDR1 is MGHDK, CDR2 SYGVNS, per germline. The CDR3 runs 13 residues. Trimming removed 7 bases from V and 7 bases from J, with 16 bases in between. The CDR3 loop is CASIAGGHSGYTF. CDR3 DNA: TGTGCCAGCATAGCGGGGGGGCACTCTGGCTACACCTTC.

This sequence joins TRBV27 and TRBJ1-5; 7 nucleotides align to TRBD1. Germline trimming cut 9 bases from V and 5 bases from J; bases unmatched to any gene: 7. CDR1 is MNHEY and CDR2 is SMNVEV in the germline V gene (reference sequence). The CDR3 loop spans 13 amino acids. The CDR3 reads CARPTGSHQPQHF. The DNA for the CDR3 is TGTGCCAGGCCGACAGGGTCCCATCAGCCCCAGCATTTT.

The genes are TRBV9 and TRBJ1-5, with a tentative D call TRBD1 (5 bases). This CDR3 has 16 residues. V gave up 3 bases and J gave up 4 bases, with 17 bases separating them. Germline lookup yields CDR1 SGDLS and CDR2 YYNGEE. This chain's CDR3 is CASSAGGAAGNQPQHF. The DNA of the CDR3 is TGTGCCAGCAGCGCTGGTGGGGCCGCGGGGAATCAGCCCCAGCATTTT.

This sequence joins TRBV5-4 and TRBJ1-4; D ambiguous. The V gene lost 4 bases and the J gene lost 8 bases, with 15 bases spanning the gap. From germline, CDR1 is SGHNT and CDR2 YYREEE (reference sequence). The CDR3 loop spans 14 amino acids. CDR3: CASSADMEREKLFF. The CDR3, as DNA: TGTGCCAGCAGCGCCGACATGGAAAGAGAAAAACTGTTTTTT.

V gene TRBV6-5 combines with J gene TRBJ2-1, with TRBD1 matching over 10 bases. J gave up 0 bases and V 4 bases, and 3 bases lay outside the gene matches. Germline values: CDR1 MNHEY, CDR2 SVGAGI. The CDR3 totals 16 residues. The CDR3 DNA follows: TGTGCCAGCAGTTCGGACAGGGGGTTCTCCTACAATGAGCAGTTCTTC. This translates into CASSSDRGFSYNEQFF.

The chain joins TRBV7-3 to TRBJ2-7; 8 bases line up with TRBD2. Unmatched junction bases numbered 7, after V lost 8 bases and J lost 4 bases. Germline V lookup: CDR1 SGHTA, CDR2 FQGTGA. There are 13 residues in the CDR3. The CDR3: CASSASGGYEQYF. Written as DNA, the CDR3 is TGTGCCAGCTCCGCGTCGGGAGGGTACGAGCAGTACTTC.